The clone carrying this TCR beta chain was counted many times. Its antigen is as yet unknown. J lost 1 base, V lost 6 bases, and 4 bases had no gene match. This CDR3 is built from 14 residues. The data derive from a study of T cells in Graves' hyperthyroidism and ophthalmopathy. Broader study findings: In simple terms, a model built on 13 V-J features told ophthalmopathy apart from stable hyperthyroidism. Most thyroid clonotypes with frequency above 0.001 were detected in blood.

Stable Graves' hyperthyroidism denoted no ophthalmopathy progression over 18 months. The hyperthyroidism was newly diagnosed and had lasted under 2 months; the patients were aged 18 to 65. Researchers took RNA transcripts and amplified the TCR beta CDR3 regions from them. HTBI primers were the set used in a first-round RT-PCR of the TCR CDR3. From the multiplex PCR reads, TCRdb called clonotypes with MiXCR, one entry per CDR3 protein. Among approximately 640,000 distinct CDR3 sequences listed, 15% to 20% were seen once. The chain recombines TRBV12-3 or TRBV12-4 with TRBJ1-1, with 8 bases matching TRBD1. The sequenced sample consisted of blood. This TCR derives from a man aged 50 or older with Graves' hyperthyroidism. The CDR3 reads CASSRTGRNTEAFF. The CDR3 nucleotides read TGTGCCAGCAGCCGGACAGGGCGGAACACTGAAGCTTTCTTT.